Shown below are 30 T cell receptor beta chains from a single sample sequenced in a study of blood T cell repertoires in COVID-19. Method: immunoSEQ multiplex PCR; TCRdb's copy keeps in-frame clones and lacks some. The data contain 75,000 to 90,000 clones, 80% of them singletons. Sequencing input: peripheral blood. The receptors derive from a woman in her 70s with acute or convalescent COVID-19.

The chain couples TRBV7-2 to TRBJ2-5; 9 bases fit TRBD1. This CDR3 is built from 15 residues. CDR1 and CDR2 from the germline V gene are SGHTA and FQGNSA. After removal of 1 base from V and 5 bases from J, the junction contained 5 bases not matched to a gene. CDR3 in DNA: TGTGCCAGCAGCTTAGACAGGGGGCGAGGGGAGACCCAGTACTTC. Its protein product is CASSLDRGRGETQYF.

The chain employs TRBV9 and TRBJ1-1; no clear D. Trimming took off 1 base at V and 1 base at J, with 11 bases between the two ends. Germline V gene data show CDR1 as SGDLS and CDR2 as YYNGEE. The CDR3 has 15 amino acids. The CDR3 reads CASSVIPEANTEAFF. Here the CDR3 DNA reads TGTGCCAGCAGCGTAATCCCGGAGGCGAACACTGAAGCTTTCTTT.

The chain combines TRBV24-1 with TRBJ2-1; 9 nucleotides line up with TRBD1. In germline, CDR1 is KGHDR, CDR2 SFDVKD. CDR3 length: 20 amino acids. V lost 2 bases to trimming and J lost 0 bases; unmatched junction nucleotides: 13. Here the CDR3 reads CATSDSKKTDRGSSYNEQFF. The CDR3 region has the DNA TGTGCCACCAGTGATTCCAAAAAGACCGACAGGGGGAGCTCCTACAATGAGCAGTTCTTC.

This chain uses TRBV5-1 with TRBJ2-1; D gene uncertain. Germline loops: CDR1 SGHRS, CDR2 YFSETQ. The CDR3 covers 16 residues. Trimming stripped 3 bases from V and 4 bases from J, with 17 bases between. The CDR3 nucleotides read TGCGCCAGCAGCTCCTCCGGTGCCGGTGAATACAATGAGCAGTTCTTC. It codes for CASSSSGAGEYNEQFF.

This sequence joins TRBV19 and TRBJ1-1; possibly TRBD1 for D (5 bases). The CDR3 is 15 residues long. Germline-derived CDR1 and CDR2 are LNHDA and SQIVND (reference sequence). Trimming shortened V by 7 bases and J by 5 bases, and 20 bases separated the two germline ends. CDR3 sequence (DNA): TGTGCCAGTAATATGGGTTGGGGGGGTTGGACTGAAGCTTTCTTT. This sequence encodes CASNMGWGGWTEAFF.

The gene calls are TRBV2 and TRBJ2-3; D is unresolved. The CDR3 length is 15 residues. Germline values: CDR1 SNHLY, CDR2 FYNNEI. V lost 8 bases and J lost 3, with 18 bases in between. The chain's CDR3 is CASPADLGPTDTQYF. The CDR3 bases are TGTGCCAGCCCTGCCGATCTAGGTCCAACAGATACGCAGTATTTT.

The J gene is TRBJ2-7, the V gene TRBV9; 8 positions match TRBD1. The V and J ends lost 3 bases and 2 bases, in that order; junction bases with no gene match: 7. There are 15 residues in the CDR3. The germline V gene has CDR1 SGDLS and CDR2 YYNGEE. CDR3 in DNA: TGTGCCAGCAGCGCCTCTGGACAGGGACCCTACGAGCAGTACTTC. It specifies CASSASGQGPYEQYF.

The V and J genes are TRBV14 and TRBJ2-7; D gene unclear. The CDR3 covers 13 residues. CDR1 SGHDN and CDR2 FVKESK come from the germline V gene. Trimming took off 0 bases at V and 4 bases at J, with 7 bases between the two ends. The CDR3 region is CASSQEYRYEQYF. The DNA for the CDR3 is TGTGCCAGCAGCCAAGAGTACAGATACGAGCAGTACTTC.

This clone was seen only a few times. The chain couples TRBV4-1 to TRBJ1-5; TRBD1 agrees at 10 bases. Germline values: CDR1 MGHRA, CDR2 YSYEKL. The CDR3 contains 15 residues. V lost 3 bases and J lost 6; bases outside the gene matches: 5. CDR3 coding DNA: TGCGCCAGCAGCCAGGAGGGACAGGGGATTCAGCCCCAGCATTTT. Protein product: CASSQEGQGIQPQHF.

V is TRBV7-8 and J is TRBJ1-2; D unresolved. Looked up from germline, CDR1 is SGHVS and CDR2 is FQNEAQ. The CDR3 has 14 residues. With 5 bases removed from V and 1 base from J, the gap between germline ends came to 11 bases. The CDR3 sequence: CASSPSGGNYGYTF. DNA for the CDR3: TGTGCCAGCAGCCCCTCCGGCGGTAACTATGGCTACACCTTC.

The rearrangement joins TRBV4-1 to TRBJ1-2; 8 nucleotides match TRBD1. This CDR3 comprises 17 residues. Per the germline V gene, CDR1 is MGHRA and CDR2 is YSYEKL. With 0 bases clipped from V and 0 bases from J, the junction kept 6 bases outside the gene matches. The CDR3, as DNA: TGCGCCAGCAGCCAAGATTGGGACAGGTTAGCTAACTATGGCTACACCTTC. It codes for CASSQDWDRLANYGYTF.

The CDR3 loop reads CASSLAGGAKSYEQYF. DNA of the CDR3: TGCGCCAGCAGCTTGGCCGGGGGGGCTAAATCCTACGAGCAGTACTTC. The chain employs TRBV5-1 and TRBJ2-7, with TRBD2 matching 8 bases. The CDR3 has 16 residues. V gave up 0 bases and J gave up 1 base; unmatched junction bases: 6. Germline V gives CDR1 SGHRS, CDR2 YFSETQ.

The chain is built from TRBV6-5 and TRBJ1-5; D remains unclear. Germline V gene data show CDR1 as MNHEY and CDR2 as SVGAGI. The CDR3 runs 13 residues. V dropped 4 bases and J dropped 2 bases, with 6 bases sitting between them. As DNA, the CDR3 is TGTGCCAGCAGTTCCCGAGGCAATCAGCCCCAGCATTTT. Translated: CASSSRGNQPQHF.

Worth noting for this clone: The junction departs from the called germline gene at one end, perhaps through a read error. The CDR3 region is CSVEDRVPDGYTF. The DNA of the CDR3 is TGCAGCGTAGAAGACAGGGTACCGGATGGCTACACCTTC. The rearrangement joins TRBV29-1 to TRBJ1-2; 7 positions match TRBD1. CDR1 and CDR2 from the germline V gene are SQVTM and ANQGSEA. The CDR3 has 13 amino acids.

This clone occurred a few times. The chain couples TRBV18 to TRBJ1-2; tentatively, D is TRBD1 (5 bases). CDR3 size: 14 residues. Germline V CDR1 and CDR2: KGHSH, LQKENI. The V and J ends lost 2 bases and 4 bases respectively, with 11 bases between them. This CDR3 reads CASSPGQGTYGYTF. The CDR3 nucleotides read TGTGCCAGCTCACCAGGTCAGGGAACCTATGGCTACACCTTC.

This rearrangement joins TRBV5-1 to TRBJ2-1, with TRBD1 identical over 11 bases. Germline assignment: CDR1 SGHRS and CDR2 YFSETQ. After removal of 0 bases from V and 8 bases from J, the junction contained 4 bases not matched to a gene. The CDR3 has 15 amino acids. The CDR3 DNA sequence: TGCGCCAGCAGCTTGGACGGACAGGGGGCAGATGAGCAGTTCTTC. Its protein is CASSLDGQGADEQFF.

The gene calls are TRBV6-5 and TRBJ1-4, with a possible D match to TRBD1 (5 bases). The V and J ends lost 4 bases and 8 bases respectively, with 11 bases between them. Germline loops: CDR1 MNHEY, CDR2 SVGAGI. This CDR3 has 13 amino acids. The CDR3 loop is CASSLSRTEKLFF. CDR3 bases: TGTGCCAGCAGTTTAAGTCGGACAGAAAAACTGTTTTTT.

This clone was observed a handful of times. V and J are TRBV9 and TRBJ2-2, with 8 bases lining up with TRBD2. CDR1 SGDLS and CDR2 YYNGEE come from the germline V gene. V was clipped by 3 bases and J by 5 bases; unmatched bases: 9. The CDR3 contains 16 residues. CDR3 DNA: TGTGCCAGCAGCGCCGCCGGGACTAGTTTTACCGGGGAGCTGTTTTTT. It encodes CASSAAGTSFTGELFF.

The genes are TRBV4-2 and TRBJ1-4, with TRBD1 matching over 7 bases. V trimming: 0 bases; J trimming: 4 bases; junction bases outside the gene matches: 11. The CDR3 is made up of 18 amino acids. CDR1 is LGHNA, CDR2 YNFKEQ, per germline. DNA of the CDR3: TGTGCCAGCAGCCAAGAGTTCCCCACCAGGGGGATTAATGAAAAACTGTTTTTT. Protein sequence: CASSQEFPTRGINEKLFF.

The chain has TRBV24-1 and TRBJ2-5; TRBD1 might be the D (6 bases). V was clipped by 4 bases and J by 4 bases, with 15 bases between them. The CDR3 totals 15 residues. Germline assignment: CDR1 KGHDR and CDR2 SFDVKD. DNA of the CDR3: TGTGCCACCAGTGACCCAAACAGGGCCGGAGAGACCCAGTACTTC. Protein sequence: CATSDPNRAGETQYF.

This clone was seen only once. The CDR3 DNA reads TGTGCCAGCAGCTTACCGGGACTGGACTACAATGAGCAGTTCTTC. It yields the protein CASSLPGLDYNEQFF. V and J are TRBV7-8 and TRBJ2-1, with D possibly matching TRBD2 (6 bases). V lost 2 bases and J lost 3, with 11 bases in between. The CDR3 sequence is 15 residues long. The germline gives CDR1 SGHVS, CDR2 FQNEAQ.

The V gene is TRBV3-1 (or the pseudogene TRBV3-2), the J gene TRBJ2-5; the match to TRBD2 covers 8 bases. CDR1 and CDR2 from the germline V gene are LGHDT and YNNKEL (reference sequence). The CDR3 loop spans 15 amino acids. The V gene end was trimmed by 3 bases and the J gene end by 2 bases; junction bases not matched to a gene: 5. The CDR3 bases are TGTGCCAGCAGCCACCCAGCGGGGGTTCAAGAGACCCAGTACTTC. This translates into CASSHPAGVQETQYF.

Written as DNA, the CDR3 is TGTGCCAGCAGCGCCGGACAGGGTGGTTACGAGCAGTACTTC. Protein sequence: CASSAGQGGYEQYF. V usage is TRBV5-4 and J usage is TRBJ2-7; the match to TRBD1 covers 8 bases. V dropped 4 bases and J dropped 4; count of bases not matched to a gene: 7. The CDR3 extends over 14 amino acids. Germline CDR1 is SGHNT and CDR2 is YYREEE (reference sequence). The complete variable domain, with remaining parts taken from reference TRBV5-4 and TRBJ2-7, reads ETGVTQSPTHLIKTRGQQVTLRCSSQSGHNTVSWYQQALGQGPQFIFQYYREEENGRGNFPPRFSGLQFPNYSSELNVNALELDDSALYLCASSAGQGGYEQYFGPGTRLTVT.

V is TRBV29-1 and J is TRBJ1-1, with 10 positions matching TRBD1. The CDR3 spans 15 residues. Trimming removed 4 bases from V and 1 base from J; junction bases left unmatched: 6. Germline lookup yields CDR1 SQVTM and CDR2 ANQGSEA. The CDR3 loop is CSVVADRGPNTEAFF. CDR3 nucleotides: TGCAGCGTTGTCGCTGACAGGGGGCCGAACACTGAAGCTTTCTTT.

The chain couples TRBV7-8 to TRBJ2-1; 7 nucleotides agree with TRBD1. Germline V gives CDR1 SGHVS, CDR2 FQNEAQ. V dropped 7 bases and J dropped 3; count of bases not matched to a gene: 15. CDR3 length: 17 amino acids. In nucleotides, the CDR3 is TGTGCCAGCACCCCGGACAGGTTCCTTACCCACTACAATGAGCAGTTCTTC. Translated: CASTPDRFLTHYNEQFF.

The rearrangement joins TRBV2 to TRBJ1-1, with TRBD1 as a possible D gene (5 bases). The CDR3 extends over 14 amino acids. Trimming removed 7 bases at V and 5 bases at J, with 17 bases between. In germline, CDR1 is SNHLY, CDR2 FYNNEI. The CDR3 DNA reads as TGTGCCAGCACCCCCCTTGGGGGGGGAACTGAAGCTTTCTTT. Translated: CASTPLGGGTEAFF.

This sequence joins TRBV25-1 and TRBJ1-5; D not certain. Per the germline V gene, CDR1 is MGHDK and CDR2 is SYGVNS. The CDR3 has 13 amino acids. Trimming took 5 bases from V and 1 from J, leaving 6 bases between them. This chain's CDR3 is CASSPGSNQPQHF. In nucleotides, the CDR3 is TGTGCCAGCAGTCCGGGGAGCAATCAGCCCCAGCATTTT.

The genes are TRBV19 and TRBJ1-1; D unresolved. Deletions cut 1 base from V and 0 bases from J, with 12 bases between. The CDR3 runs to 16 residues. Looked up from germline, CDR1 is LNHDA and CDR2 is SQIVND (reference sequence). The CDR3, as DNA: TGTGCCAGTAGTATAGGTTTTGAGAGCATGAACACTGAAGCTTTCTTT. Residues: CASSIGFESMNTEAFF.

The CDR3 here is CASSPSSGNTIYF. DNA for the CDR3: TGTGCCAGCTCACCGAGCTCTGGAAACACCATATATTTT. The chain uses TRBV18 and TRBJ1-3; D is unresolved. V was pared by 3 bases and J by 0 bases, with 3 bases between. CDR1 is KGHSH, CDR2 LQKENI, per germline. CDR3 length: 13 amino acids. The entire variable domain, with the rest obtained from reference TRBV18 and TRBJ1-3, is as follows: NAGVMQNPRHLVRRRGQEARLRCSPMKGHSHVYWYRQLPEEGLKFMVYLQKENIIDESGMPKERFSAEFPKEGPSILRIQQVVRGDSAAYFCASSPSSGNTIYFGEGSWLTVV.

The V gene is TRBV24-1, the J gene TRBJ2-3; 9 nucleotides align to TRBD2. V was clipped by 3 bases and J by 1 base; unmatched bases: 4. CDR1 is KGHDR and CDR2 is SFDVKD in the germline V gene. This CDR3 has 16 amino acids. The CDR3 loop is CATSDIAGGGTDTQYF. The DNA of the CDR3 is TGTGCCACCAGTGATATTGCGGGGGGGGGCACAGATACGCAGTATTTT.